This TCR beta chain was sequenced during a study of T cells in Graves' hyperthyroidism and ophthalmopathy. Of note for this clonotype: Its antigen is undetermined.

Germline-derived CDR1 and CDR2 are SEHNR and FQNEAQ (reference sequence). V shed 4 bases, J shed 9 bases, and the junction held 5 bases outside the gene matches. The CDR3 covers 14 residues. The source material, RNA transcripts, was used to amplify TCR beta CDR3 regions. During a first-round RT-PCR of the TCR CDR3, the HTBI primer set was used. TCRdb itself ran the multiplex PCR reads through MiXCR, one entry per CDR3 protein. This sample yields around 36,000 distinct CDR3 sequences, of which around half are seen a single time; roughly 16% belongs to the top ten. It was uncontrolled infection, other autoimmune disease, pregnancy or lactation that excluded patients. Regarding the study as a whole: Most thyroid clonotypes expanded above 0.001 appeared in blood too.

This sequence joins TRBV7-9 and TRBJ2-1, with TRBD2 identical over 11 bases. The source is a man between 35 and 55 years old with Graves' ophthalmopathy. Sequences were obtained from blood. The CDR3 here is CASSSLAGGREQFF. The CDR3, as DNA: TGTGCCAGCAGCTCTCTAGCGGGAGGTCGTGAGCAGTTCTTC.